These 18 T cell receptor beta chains came from one sample sequenced in a study of OX40 agonist ivuxolimab in advanced cancers. The table came from immunoSEQ multiplex PCR; TCRdb's copy has only in-frame clones and leaves some out. The sample includes more than 45,000 clones, approximately 90% seen only once; the top ten take 9% to 15%. The sample in question was CD4+ or CD8+ T cells sorted from blood, obtained in a trial of the OX40 agonist ivuxolimab. The source is an adult with an advanced solid tumor such as melanoma, head and neck, liver or kidney cancer.

The CDR3 here is CASSFHRANTEAFF. As DNA, the CDR3 is TGTGCCAGCAGCTTCCACAGGGCCAACACTGAAGCTTTCTTT. The gene calls are TRBV7-8 and TRBJ1-1; tentative D call: TRBD1 (6 bases). This CDR3 region has 14 residues. With 3 bases removed from V and 2 bases from J, the gap between germline ends came to 10 bases. CDR1 and CDR2 (germline): SGHVS, FQNEAQ.

This clone was detected only once. The chain is built from TRBV27 and TRBJ2-7, with 14 bases lining up with TRBD2. Trimming at V came to 8 bases and at J to 4 bases, leaving 4 bases not matched to a gene. This CDR3 spans 14 amino acids. Germline CDR1 reads MNHEY; CDR2 reads SMNVEV (reference sequence). The CDR3 DNA sequence: TGTGCCAGCCATGGACTAGCGGGAGGTTACGAGCAGTACTTC. It encodes CASHGLAGGYEQYF.

The chain has TRBV11-2 and TRBJ2-7, with D perhaps being TRBD1 or TRBD2 (5 bases each). CDR1 is SGHAT and CDR2 is FQNNGV in the germline V gene. The V end was cut by 3 bases, the J end by 4 bases, with 10 bases between. CDR3 length: 13 amino acids. The CDR3 region has the DNA TGTGCCAGCAGCTTCGGCGAGGGGTACGAGCAGTACGTC. Translated: CASSFGEGYEQYV.

This rearrangement joins TRBV28 to TRBJ2-7; 7 positions match TRBD1. The CDR3 totals 16 residues. J lost 1 base, V lost 5 bases, and 11 bases had no gene match. Germline V CDR1 and CDR2: MDHEN, SYDVKM. CDR3 nucleotides: TGTGCCAGCAGTACGCCTCGACAGGGATGGTCCTACGAGCAGTACTTC. Translating it yields CASSTPRQGWSYEQYF.

The gene calls are TRBV9 and TRBJ2-1; TRBD2 matches 9 bases. CDR1 SGDLS and CDR2 YYNGEE come from the germline V gene. V shed 2 bases and J 9 bases; nucleotides not matched to a gene: 9. The CDR3 runs 15 residues. The CDR3 bases are TGTGCCAGCAGCGTGCTGGCGGGAGGGCCTGGTGAGCAGTTCTTC. Translation: CASSVLAGGPGEQFF.

The chain links TRBV13 to TRBJ2-2, with 9 bases lining up with TRBD2. From germline, CDR1 is PRHDT and CDR2 FYEKMQ (reference sequence). J gave up 7 bases and V 3 bases, and 12 bases lay outside the gene matches. This CDR3 has 17 amino acids. CDR3 protein: CASSFRTSGPRRGELFF. In nucleotides, the CDR3 is TGTGCCAGCAGCTTCCGTACTAGCGGGCCGAGACGCGGGGAGCTGTTTTTT.

As regards this clone: The same CDR3 is also encoded by other DNA sequences in this sample. This chain joins TRBV28 and TRBJ1-1; possible D gene TRBD1, 5 bases. The CDR3 sequence is 14 residues long. Trimming took off 3 bases at V and 5 bases at J, with 13 bases between the two ends. CDR1 MDHEN and CDR2 SYDVKM come from the germline V gene. The CDR3 nucleotides read TGTGCCAGCAGTTTTAGGGGAGGTGGGACTGAAGCTTTCTTT. Protein sequence: CASSFRGGGTEAFF.

V usage is TRBV25-1 and J usage is TRBJ2-7; perhaps TRBD2 as D (6 bases). The V end lost 1 base, the J end lost 2 bases, and 9 bases lay between the germline ends. This CDR3 has 14 amino acids. Germline V gene sequence: CDR1 MGHDK, CDR2 SYGVNS. CDR3 bases: TGTGCCAGCAGTGAATCGGAGGGACCCTACGAGCAGTACTTC. It specifies CASSESEGPYEQYF.

The chain joins TRBV5-1 to TRBJ2-5, with 15 nucleotides matching TRBD2. The CDR3 sequence is 20 residues long. Germline assignment: CDR1 SGHRS and CDR2 YFSETQ. Losses at the gene ends were 3 bases for V and 5 bases for J; bases not matched to a gene: 17. Written as DNA, the CDR3 is TGCGCCAGCAGCTCAAAATATGGACTAGCGGGAGGGGAAGGTCAGGAGACCCAGTACTTC. Translating gives CASSSKYGLAGGEGQETQYF.

V usage is TRBV19 and J usage is TRBJ2-7, with D perhaps given as TRBD1 or TRBD2 (5 bases each). The CDR3 consists of 12 residues. Germline loops: CDR1 LNHDA, CDR2 SQIVND (reference sequence). The V gene lost 5 bases and the J gene lost 2 bases, with 7 bases spanning the gap. The CDR3 loop reads CASSRDPYEQYF. In nucleotides, the CDR3 is TGTGCCAGTAGTCGGGACCCCTACGAGCAGTACTTC.

The V and J genes are TRBV27 and TRBJ2-1, with D uncertain. The CDR3 covers 13 residues. Per germline, CDR1 MNHEY and CDR2 SMNVEV (reference sequence). V dropped 4 bases and J dropped 0 bases, with 4 bases sitting between them. As DNA, the CDR3 is TGTGCCAGCAGTTCCCGCTCCTACAATGAGCAGTTCTTC. Its translation: CASSSRSYNEQFF.

This chain joins TRBV10-3 and TRBJ2-5; D remains unclear. Trimming stripped 2 bases from V and 4 bases from J, with 8 bases between. From germline, CDR1 is ENHRY and CDR2 SYGVKD. This CDR3 has 13 amino acids. The CDR3 loop is CAISEPPSETQYF. The CDR3 DNA reads TGTGCCATCAGTGAGCCCCCGTCAGAGACCCAGTACTTC.

The chain combines TRBV28 with TRBJ2-1, with 10 bases lining up with TRBD2. CDR1 MDHEN and CDR2 SYDVKM come from the germline V gene. J was trimmed by 4 bases and V by 3 bases; bases with no gene match: 9. This CDR3 region has 17 residues. The CDR3 DNA sequence: TGTGCCAGCAGTTTTCCTCTAGCGGGAGCATCGTACAATGAGCAGTTCTTC. This translates into CASSFPLAGASYNEQFF.

The rearrangement links TRBV27 to TRBJ1-5; D is undetermined. This CDR3 is 13 amino acids long. Germline V lookup: CDR1 MNHEY, CDR2 SMNVEV (reference sequence). Trimming left V 0 bases short and J 3 bases short, with 3 bases between. CDR3 in amino acids: CASSLSPNQPQHF. CDR3 nucleotides: TGTGCCAGCAGTTTATCTCCCAATCAGCCCCAGCATTTT.

This rearrangement joins TRBV5-1 to TRBJ1-1, with 8 bases lining up with TRBD1. V was clipped by 4 bases and J by 0 bases; unmatched bases: 11. The CDR3 is made up of 17 amino acids. The germline gives CDR1 SGHRS, CDR2 YFSETQ. In DNA, the CDR3 is TGCGCCAGCAGCCCCCGCCTCAGGGGGCTCATGAACACTGAAGCTTTCTTT. Translating gives CASSPRLRGLMNTEAFF.

The chain uses TRBV4-1 and TRBJ2-4, with 9 bases lining up with TRBD2. CDR3 length equals 18 residues. Germline values: CDR1 MGHRA, CDR2 YSYEKL. J lost 8 bases, V lost 0 bases, and 14 bases had no gene match. The CDR3 spells CASSQDHGGGLAMDIQYF. CDR3 nucleotides: TGCGCCAGCAGCCAAGATCACGGTGGGGGACTAGCAATGGACATTCAGTACTTC.

The chain uses TRBV25-1 and TRBJ1-1, with D unclear. The germline V gene encodes CDR1 MGHDK and CDR2 SYGVNS. The germline V and J ends were trimmed by 8 bases and 3 bases, with 13 bases remaining between them. The CDR3 is 13 residues long. In nucleotides, the CDR3 is TGTGCCAGCGGAGTATTTGGAGACACTGAAGCTTTCTTT. Protein: CASGVFGDTEAFF.

The chain uses TRBV13 and TRBJ2-3; tentatively, D is TRBD1 or TRBD2 (5 bases each). The CDR3 has 14 residues. The V and J ends lost 5 bases and 3 bases respectively, with 12 bases between them. CDR1 and CDR2 (germline): PRHDT, FYEKMQ (reference sequence). As DNA, the CDR3 is TGTGCCAGCAGCCTTGGGGGAGAGACAGATACGCAGTATTTT. This sequence encodes CASSLGGETDTQYF.